The rows below give T cell receptor beta chains drawn from one sample of a study of a mutant IDH1 vaccine in newly diagnosed glioma. These TCRs' antigens remain unknown. Profiled with immunoSEQ multiplex PCR; TCRdb holds only in-frame clones, not every one. Of tens of thousands of clones listed, about four fifths are singletons. The sequencing used PBMCs, collected from a glioma patient whose treatment included an IDH1 peptide vaccine. These receptors all come from a man aged 35 to 55 with glioma. CDR3s include the opening cysteine and the closing phenylalanine or tryptophan. D genes are given only for firm matches. Clone size is stated in some rows and not others, as once, few, many or a class when expanded.

clone_size	d_call	v_call	cdr3_length	j_call	cdr3_nt	cdr3_aa
NA	TRBD1	TRBV29-1	13	TRBJ2-1	TGCAGCGTGGGACAGGGCTCCTACAATGAGCAGTTCTTC	CSVGQGSYNEQFF
NA	NA	TRBV5-1	15	TRBJ2-3	TGCGCCAGCGGATCCCCCGGGACGGGCACAGATACGCAGTATTTT	CASGSPGTGTDTQYF
NA	NA	TRBV9	16	TRBJ1-6	TGTGCCAGCAGCTCCGTAGCCGGCGTAAATAATTCACCCCTCCACTTT	CASSSVAGVNNSPLHF
NA	TRBD1	TRBV6-4	16	TRBJ1-1	TGTGCCAGCAGTCCCGGGACAGGGGATGGGAACACTGAAGCTTTCTTT	CASSPGTGDGNTEAFF
NA	TRBD2	TRBV9	16	TRBJ2-3	TGTGCCAGCAGCCCCCGGGCCGGGGGGGCAGGAGATACGCAGTATTTT	CASSPRAGGAGDTQYF
NA	TRBD1	TRBV5-1	16	TRBJ2-7	TGCGCCAGCAGCCTAGATACCGGGACAGGGCCCGCCGAGCAGTACTTC	CASSLDTGTGPAEQYF
NA	NA	TRBV2	14	TRBJ1-5	TGTGCCAGCGCAGGGGCGGTGGACAATCAGCCCCAGCATTTT	CASAGAVDNQPQHF
NA	TRBD1	TRBV5-1	14	TRBJ2-5	TGCGCCAGCAGCTTCGGGACAGGGGAAGAGACCCAGTACTTC	CASSFGTGEETQYF
NA	NA	TRBV5-1	14	TRBJ1-2	TGCGCCAGCAGCTTGGAGGCAGCTAACTATGGCTACACCTTC	CASSLEAANYGYTF
NA	TRBD2	TRBV10-3	15	TRBJ2-7	TGTGCCATCAGCCGCACTAGCGGGACCTCCTACGAGCAGTACTTC	CAISRTSGTSYEQYF
NA	TRBD1	TRBV5-1	14	TRBJ1-1	TGCGCCAGCAGCGCCTACAGGGGGACCACTGAAGCTTTCTTT	CASSAYRGTTEAFF
NA	TRBD1	TRBV7-2	16	TRBJ1-2	TGTGCCAGCAGCCCCGGACAGGGAGAAGCTAACTATGGCTACACCTTC	CASSPGQGEANYGYTF
NA	TRBD1	TRBV9	17	TRBJ1-4	TGTGCCAGCAGCCCCAGACAGGGGTGGGCAACTAATGAAAAACTGTTTTTT	CASSPRQGWATNEKLFF
few	NA	TRBV7-9	16	TRBJ1-4	TGTGCCAGCAGCTTGTCCGACAGATCTCGTCGTGAAAAACTGTTTTTT	CASSLSDRSRREKLFF
few	NA	TRBV5-4	14	TRBJ1-4	TGTGCCAGCAGCCGCGGATCGGGGAATGAAAAACTGTTTTTT	CASSRGSGNEKLFF
NA	NA	TRBV7-2	13	TRBJ2-2	TGTGCCAGCAGCTTAGTGCGCACCGGGGAGCTGTTTTTT	CASSLVRTGELFF
NA	TRBD1	TRBV12-5	15	TRBJ1-1	TGTGCTAGTGGTTTCACGACAGGGGGCAACACTGAAGCTTTCTTT	CASGFTTGGNTEAFF
NA	NA	TRBV4-1	13	TRBJ1-2	TGCGCCAGCAGCCAAGAGACAGCCTATGGCTACACCTTC	CASSQETAYGYTF
few	NA	TRBV6-6	12	TRBJ1-1	TGTGCCAGCAGGGGAGGGAACACTGAAGCTTTCTTT	CASRGGNTEAFF
NA	NA	TRBV27	12	TRBJ2-5	TGTGCCAGCAAAGAATACCAAGAGACCCAGTACTTC	CASKEYQETQYF
NA	TRBD1	TRBV5-1	16	TRBJ1-1	TGCGCCAGCAGCCTGGGGGGAACAGGGGGTAGAACTGAAGCTTTCTTT	CASSLGGTGGRTEAFF
NA	TRBD2	TRBV18	15	TRBJ2-7	TGTGCCAGCTCACCGGCGGCGGGGGGCCCCTACGAGCAGTACTTC	CASSPAAGGPYEQYF
NA	NA	TRBV5-5	14	TRBJ1-1	TGTGCCAGCAGCGGCACAGGGCTTAACACTGAAGCTTTCTTT	CASSGTGLNTEAFF
NA	NA	TRBV11-3	13	TRBJ1-1	TGTGCCAGCAGCTCCCGACCGAACACTGAAGCTTTCTTT	CASSSRPNTEAFF
medium-sized	TRBD1	TRBV6-5	14	TRBJ1-2	TGTGCCAGCAGTCGAATGCAGGGGGACTATGGCTACACCTTC	CASSRMQGDYGYTF
few	NA	TRBV2	13	TRBJ2-2	TGTGCCAGCAGTGGGGACTTGACCGGGGAGCTGTTTTTT	CASSGDLTGELFF
NA	NA	TRBV30	14	TRBJ2-7	TGTGCCTGGAGTTGGGGGCCAGGTTCCTACGAGCAGTACTTC	CAWSWGPGSYEQYF
once	NA	TRBV5-6	16	TRBJ1-2	TGTGCCAGCAGCCCATCCTCCAGGGGTAACAACTATGGCTACACCTTC	CASSPSSRGNNYGYTF
NA	NA	TRBV21-1	17	TRBJ1-1	TGTGCCAGCAGCAAGGGTATTTACGGGGTTGAGGACACTGAAGCTTTCTTT	CASSKGIYGVEDTEAFF
few	NA	TRBV5-1	13	TRBJ1-3	TGCGCCAGCAGCTTGGCCGGGGGAAACACCATATATTTT	CASSLAGGNTIYF
NA	NA	TRBV6-5	14	TRBJ1-1	TGTGCCAGCAGTTACTCATCGCTTCGAAGAAAAGCTTTCTTT	CASSYSSLRRKAFF
NA	NA	TRBV5-6	14	TRBJ2-2	TGTGCCAGCAGCTTGGGACTTAATACCGGGGAGCTGTTTTTT	CASSLGLNTGELFF
NA	TRBD1	TRBV18	14	TRBJ1-1	TGTGCCAGCTCACCGCAGGGGGCCTCCACTGAAGCTTTCTTT	CASSPQGASTEAFF
NA	NA	TRBV6-6	13	TRBJ2-3	TGTGCCAGCAGTTACTACAGCACAGATACGCAGTATTTT	CASSYYSTDTQYF
NA	NA	TRBV9	16	TRBJ1-2	TGTGCCAGCAGCGTAAGAGGTGACGATAGGTCCTATGGCTACACCTTC	CASSVRGDDRSYGYTF
NA	NA	TRBV7-9	15	TRBJ1-1	TGTGCCAGCAGCTGGGGGGTAGGGGAGAACACTGAAGCTTTCTTT	CASSWGVGENTEAFF
NA	TRBD1	TRBV27	15	TRBJ1-2	TGTGCCAGCAGTTTAGATCCCAGGGGCAGGGGGGGCTACACCTTC	CASSLDPRGRGGYTF
NA	NA	TRBV5-6	14	TRBJ1-5	TGTGCCAGCAGCTCGGGTCGTGTTCTTCAGCCCCAGCATTTT	CASSSGRVLQPQHF
once	NA	TRBV6-5	14	TRBJ1-6	TGTGCCAGCAGTTATCAGGAAGGGGGATCACCCCTCCACTTT	CASSYQEGGSPLHF
NA	NA	TRBV2	14	TRBJ2-5	TGTGCCAGCAGCCCGCAGGGGAGCGCAGAGACCCAGTACTTC	CASSPQGSAETQYF
NA	NA	TRBV18	13	TRBJ1-1	TGTGCCAGCTCACCGGGCAGCAACACTGAAGCTTTCTTT	CASSPGSNTEAFF
NA	NA	TRBV2	15	TRBJ2-1	TGTGCCAGCAGTGCTGGGACAAGGGGGGTCAATGAGCAGTTCTTC	CASSAGTRGVNEQFF
NA	TRBD1	TRBV7-9	17	TRBJ1-1	TGTGCCAGCAGCTTATTGGGCCACAGGGGGGCGAACACTGAAGCTTTCTTT	CASSLLGHRGANTEAFF
NA	TRBD1	TRBV5-1	18	TRBJ1-4	TGCGCCAGCAGCCCCCTTTCCGGGACAGTCGCAACTAATGAAAAACTGTTTTTT	CASSPLSGTVATNEKLFF
NA	NA	TRBV7-2	12	TRBJ2-3	TGTGCCAGCAGTTCCAGCCCAGATACGCAGTATTTT	CASSSSPDTQYF
NA	TRBD1	TRBV15	13	TRBJ2-7	TGTGCCACCGGACAGGGGGCCACCTACGAGCAGTACTTC	CATGQGATYEQYF
once	TRBD2	TRBV6-5	16	TRBJ2-7	TGTGCCAGCAGTTACGGAGCGGGGGTTACTACGAGGGAGCAGTACTTC	CASSYGAGVTTREQYF
NA	NA	TRBV5-6	17	TRBJ1-4	TGTGCCAGCAGCCGAAGGGGTGGCCCGGCAACTAATGAAAAACTGTTTTTT	CASSRRGGPATNEKLFF
NA	NA	TRBV6-5	13	TRBJ1-1	TGTGCCAGCAGTTACGTGGAGAACACTGAAGCTTTCTTT	CASSYVENTEAFF
few	NA	TRBV4-2	15	TRBJ1-2	TGTGCCAGCAGCCATACGGGGCGGGTCCTGGGTGGCTACACCTTC	CASSHTGRVLGGYTF
many	TRBD1	TRBV7-9	15	TRBJ1-1	TGTGCCAGCAGCTTAGCGGGACAGGGGAACACTGAAGCTTTCTTT	CASSLAGQGNTEAFF
NA	NA	TRBV6-5	14	TRBJ2-7	TGTGCCAGCAGGATTGACAGTGCTCGGGTCGAGCAGTACTTC	CASRIDSARVEQYF